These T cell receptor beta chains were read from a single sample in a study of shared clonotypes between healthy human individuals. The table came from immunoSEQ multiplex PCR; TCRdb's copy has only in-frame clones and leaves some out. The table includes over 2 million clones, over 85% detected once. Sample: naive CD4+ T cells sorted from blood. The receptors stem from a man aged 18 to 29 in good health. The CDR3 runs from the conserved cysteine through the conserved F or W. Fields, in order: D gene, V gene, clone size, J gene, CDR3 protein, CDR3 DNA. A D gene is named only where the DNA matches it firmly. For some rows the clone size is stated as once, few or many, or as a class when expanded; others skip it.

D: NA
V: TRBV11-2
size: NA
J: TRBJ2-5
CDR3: CASSLDRRTLYF
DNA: TGTGCCAGCAGCTTAGATAGGCGGACACTGTACTTC

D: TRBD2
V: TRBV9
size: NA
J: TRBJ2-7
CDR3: CASSSGLAGTYEQYF
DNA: TGTGCCAGCAGTTCAGGACTAGCGGGAACATACGAGCAGTACTTC

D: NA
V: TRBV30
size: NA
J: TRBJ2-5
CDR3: CAWSVRGGETQYF
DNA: TGTGCCTGGAGTGTACGTGGGGGAGAGACCCAGTACTTC

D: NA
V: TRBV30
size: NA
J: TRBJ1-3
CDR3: CARGTSGNTIYF
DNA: TGTGCCCGCGGGACATCTGGAAACACCATATATTTT

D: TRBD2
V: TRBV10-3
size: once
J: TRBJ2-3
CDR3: CAISESGTSGTDTQYF
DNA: TGTGCCATCAGTGAATCTGGGACTAGCGGCACAGATACGCAGTATTTT

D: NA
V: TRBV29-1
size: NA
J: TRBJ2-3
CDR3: CSVAGIFADTQYF
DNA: TGCAGCGTTGCGGGCATATTCGCAGATACGCAGTATTTT

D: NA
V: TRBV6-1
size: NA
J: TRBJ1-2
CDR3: CASSGSITYGYTF
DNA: TGTGCCAGCAGTGGAAGTATAACCTATGGCTACACCTTC

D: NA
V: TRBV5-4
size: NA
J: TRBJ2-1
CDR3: CASSLNTVSSYNEQFF
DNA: TGTGCCAGCAGCCTCAATACCGTTAGCTCCTACAATGAGCAGTTCTTC

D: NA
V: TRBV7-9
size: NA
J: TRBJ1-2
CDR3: CASSFPLGVGYTF
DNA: TGTGCCAGCAGCTTCCCACTCGGGGTCGGCTACACCTTC

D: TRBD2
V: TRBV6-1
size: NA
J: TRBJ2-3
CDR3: CASSEVAGASTDTQYF
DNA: TGTGCCAGCAGTGAAGTAGCGGGGGCTAGCACAGATACGCAGTATTTT

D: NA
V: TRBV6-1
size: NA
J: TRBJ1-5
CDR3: CASSATDRGDQPQHF
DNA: TGTGCCAGCAGTGCTACAGATCGAGGGGATCAGCCCCAGCATTTT

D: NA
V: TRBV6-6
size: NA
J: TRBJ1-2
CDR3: CASSYSKGDYGYTF
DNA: TGTGCCAGCAGTTACTCGAAGGGAGACTATGGCTACACCTTC

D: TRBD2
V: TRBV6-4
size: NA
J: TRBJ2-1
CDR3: CASSDSASGMANEQFF
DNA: TGTGCCAGCAGTGACTCGGCTAGCGGGATGGCCAATGAGCAGTTCTTC

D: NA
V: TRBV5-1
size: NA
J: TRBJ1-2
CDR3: CASSLAVGGLYGYTF
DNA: TGCGCCAGCAGCTTGGCCGTAGGGGGGCTCTATGGCTACACCTTC

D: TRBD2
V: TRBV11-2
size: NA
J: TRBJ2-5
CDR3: CASSLRLAGVETQYF
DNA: TGTGCCAGCAGCTTAAGACTAGCGGGGGTAGAGACCCAGTACTTC

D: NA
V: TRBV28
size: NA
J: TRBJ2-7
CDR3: CATESAGAGSSYEQYF
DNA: TGTGCCACCGAATCGGCCGGGGCGGGGAGCTCCTACGAGCAGTACTTC

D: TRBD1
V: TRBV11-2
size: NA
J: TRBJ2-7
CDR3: CASSTKLGGTSYEQYF
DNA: TGTGCCAGCAGCACCAAACTAGGGGGCACCTCCTACGAGCAGTACTTC

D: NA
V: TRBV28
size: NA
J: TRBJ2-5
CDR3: CASQAQETQYF
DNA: TGTGCCAGTCAAGCCCAAGAGACCCAGTACTTC

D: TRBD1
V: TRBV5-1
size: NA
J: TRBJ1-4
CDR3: CASRPTGGEEKLFF
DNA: TGCGCCAGCAGACCCACAGGGGGCGAGGAAAAACTGTTTTTT

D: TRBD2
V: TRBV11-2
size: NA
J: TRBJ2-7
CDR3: CASSLGSGSVYEQYF
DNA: TGTGCCAGCAGCTTAGGGAGCGGGAGCGTCTACGAGCAGTACTTC

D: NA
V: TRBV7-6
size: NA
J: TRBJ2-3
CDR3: CASSRNTDTQYF
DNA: TGTGCCAGCAGCCGGAACACAGATACGCAGTATTTT

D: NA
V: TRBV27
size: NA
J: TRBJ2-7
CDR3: CASSLGLPAQQYF
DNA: TGTGCCAGCAGTTTAGGTCTCCCGGCTCAGCAGTACTTC